Below, 28 T cell receptor beta chains from the same sample are listed, as sequenced in a study. TCRdb reprocessed the 5' RACE reads with MiXCR, giving one entry per CDR3 protein. The sample holds about 13,000 distinct CDR3 sequences, about 25% seen once. What was sequenced was naive CD4+ T cells sorted from blood. Subset indicated: naive CD4+ T cells, CD4+CD45RA+CD25-. These receptors were obtained from a female donor with breast cancer.

There are many counts of this clonotype. This chain joins TRBV27 and TRBJ2-2; D not resolved. The germline V and J ends were trimmed by 0 bases and 4 bases, with 3 bases remaining between them. The CDR3 sequence is 13 residues long. The germline V gene has CDR1 MNHEY and CDR2 SMNVEV (reference sequence). In DNA, the CDR3 is TGTGCCAGCAGTTTATCGTCCACCGGGGAGCTGTTTTTT. Translating it yields CASSLSSTGELFF.

This sequence joins TRBV12-3 or TRBV12-4 and TRBJ1-1, with D hard to call. The CDR3 has 14 residues. V lost 6 bases, J lost 1 base, and 12 bases lay in between. The DNA of the CDR3 is TGTGCCAGCAGCAATACAGATCAGAACACTGAAGCTTTCTTT. Translated: CASSNTDQNTEAFF.

This clonotype appeared a few times. This may be a read error, as it is one base from a much larger clone. The chain employs TRBV7-9 and TRBJ2-2; unclear D gene. Germline CDR1 and CDR2: SEHNR and FQNEAQ (reference sequence). CDR3 length: 15 residues. V lost 4 bases and J 3 bases, leaving 12 bases between the germline ends. The CDR3 loop reads CASSSIAPDTGELFF. Here the CDR3 DNA reads TGTGCCAGCAGCTCAATTGCTCCAGACACCGGGGAGCTGTTTTTT.

This chain uses TRBV12-3 or TRBV12-4 with TRBJ1-5; 9 bases line up with TRBD1. This CDR3 comprises 18 residues. Trimming at V came to 4 bases and at J to 4 bases, leaving 14 bases not matched to a gene. Here the CDR3 DNA reads TGTGCCAGCAGTTGGGACCCGGGACAGGGACTTCTAAATCAGCCCCAGCATTTT. It is translated as CASSWDPGQGLLNQPQHF.

This clonotype was picked up a small number of times. Sequence at one end of the junction differs from germline and may be a read error. The rearrangement joins TRBV20-1 to TRBJ2-3; 10 bases are a match to TRBD2. CDR3 length: 15 residues. The germline V gene has CDR1 DFQATT and CDR2 SNEGSKA (reference sequence). In DNA, the CDR3 is TGCAGTGCTCCGATGACTAGCGGGCGAAGAGATACGAAGTATTTT. Protein: CSAPMTSGRRDTKYF.

With regard to this clonotype: With a much larger clone just one base away, this may be a read error. V and J are TRBV7-3 and TRBJ1-3; no definite D call. Germline V gene sequence: CDR1 SGHTA, CDR2 FQGTGA. There are 14 residues in the CDR3. CDR3: CASSLEHSGSTIYF. CDR3 sequence (DNA): TGTGCCAGCAGCTTAGAGCACTCTGGAAGCACCATATATTTT. Full variable domain (outside the CDR3, taken from reference TRBV7-3 and TRBJ1-3): GAGVSQTPSNKVTEKGKYVELRCDPISGHTALYWYRQSLGQGPEFLIYFQGTGAADDSGLPNDRFFAVRPEGSVSTLKIQRTERGDSAVYLCASSLEHSGSTIYFGEGSWLTVV.

This clonotype is deemed medium-sized (0.01 to 0.1%). V and J are TRBV5-1 and TRBJ2-1, with D maybe TRBD2 (5 bases). The CDR3 consists of 16 residues. Germline CDR1 and CDR2: SGHRS and YFSETQ. V lost 0 bases and J lost 0, with 10 bases in between. This CDR3 is CASSLAAASSYNEQFF. DNA for the CDR3: TGCGCCAGCAGCTTGGCAGCGGCAAGCTCCTACAATGAGCAGTTCTTC.

The sample holds many counts of this clonotype. This chain connects TRBV5-1 to TRBJ2-7; 10 bases are a match to TRBD1. CDR3 length: 13 residues. The trim removed 2 bases at V and 7 bases at J, leaving 3 bases unmatched. Germline-derived CDR1 and CDR2 are SGHRS and YFSETQ. This CDR3 is CASSFGTGEEQYF. The CDR3 region has the DNA TGCGCCAGCAGCTTCGGGACAGGGGAGGAGCAGTACTTC.

This clonotype has at least ten counts. The gene calls are TRBV3-1 and TRBJ1-2; D is unclear. The CDR3 loop spans 11 amino acids. The V and J ends lost 5 bases and 3 bases respectively, with 4 bases between them. Germline CDR1 reads LGHDT; CDR2 reads YNNKEL (reference sequence). In nucleotides, the CDR3 is TGTGCCAGCAGCTCCCACTATGGCTACACCTTC. It codes for CASSSHYGYTF.

With regard to this clonotype: This may be a read error: a much more frequent sequence differs by one nucleotide. Because it lacks the conserved phenylalanine or tryptophan at the end, this CDR3 is likely a read error. The CDR3 spells CASEKRLAGLNRETQYL. Here the CDR3 DNA reads TGTGCCAGCGAAAAACGACTAGCGGGGTTAAATCGGGAGACCCAGTACCTC. V is TRBV6-2 or TRBV6-3 and J is TRBJ2-5; TRBD2 matches 11 bases. This CDR3 has 17 residues. Germline V gene lookup returns CDR1 MNHEY and CDR2 SVGEGT. Trimming cost V 8 bases and J 5 bases; bases outside gene matches: 16.

The rearrangement uses TRBV3-1 and TRBJ1-3; 8 bases map to TRBD1. The germline V gene encodes CDR1 LGHDT and CDR2 YNNKEL (reference sequence). V lost 6 bases to trimming and J lost 5 bases; unmatched junction nucleotides: 3. The CDR3 totals 13 residues. CDR3 coding DNA: TGTGCCAGCAGTCGGACAGGGAGAAACACCATATATTTT. Its protein product is CASSRTGRNTIYF. The whole variable domain, filled in from reference TRBV3-1 and TRBJ1-3, reads DTAVSQTPKYLVTQMGNDKSIKCEQNLGHDTMYWYKQDSKKFLKIMFSYNNKELIINETVPNRFSPKSPDKAHLNLHINSLELGDSAVYFCASSRTGRNTIYFGEGSWLTVV.

By proportion, this clonotype is medium-sized (0.01 to 0.1%). The V gene is TRBV5-1, the J gene TRBJ1-1, with D perhaps TRBD1 (6 bases). V lost 4 bases and J 4 bases, leaving 14 bases between the germline ends. Germline-derived CDR1 and CDR2 are SGHRS and YFSETQ. CDR3 length equals 14 residues. DNA for the CDR3: TGCGCCAGCAGCCCTGGTGCAGGGGCCACTGAAGCTTTCTTT. Translation gives CASSPGAGATEAFF.

Comments on this clonotype: It may be a read error: a sequence one base away is much more abundant. This chain uses TRBV6-2 or TRBV6-3 with TRBJ2-7; D is ambiguous. Germline CDR1 is MNHEY and CDR2 is SVGEGT. The CDR3 extends over 14 amino acids. The CDR3 DNA reads TGTGCCAGCAGTTACGATCAGGTACGCGACGAGCAGTGCTTC. Translated: CASSYDQVRDEQCF.

The chain carries TRBV2 and TRBJ1-5, with TRBD1 identical over 9 bases. V shed 6 bases, J shed 1 base, and the junction held 4 bases outside the gene matches. This CDR3 has 15 amino acids. Germline values: CDR1 SNHLY, CDR2 FYNNEI. The chain's CDR3 is CASRPGTGSNQPQHF. DNA of the CDR3: TGTGCCAGCAGGCCTGGGACAGGGAGCAATCAGCCCCAGCATTTT.

Worth noting for this clonotype: This may stem from a read error, because a much larger clone lies one nucleotide away. The CDR3 end shows no conserved phenylalanine or tryptophan, and so a read error is likely. The J gene is TRBJ1-1, the V gene TRBV6-5; 10 nucleotides match TRBD1. The CDR3 sequence is 15 residues long. V lost 6 bases to trimming and J lost 3 bases; unmatched junction nucleotides: 7. Germline assignment: CDR1 MNHEY and CDR2 SVGAGI. The CDR3 nucleotides are TGTGCCAGCAGCCGGTGGGACAGGGGAGACACTGAAGCTTTCCTT. Residues: CASSRWDRGDTEAFL.

This clonotype was counted ten times or more. This sequence joins TRBV18 and TRBJ2-1, with D perhaps matching TRBD2 (6 bases). Germline assignment: CDR1 KGHSH and CDR2 LQKENI. The V end was cut by 3 bases, the J end by 6 bases, with 18 bases between. CDR3 length: 16 amino acids. CDR3 DNA sequence: TGTGCCAGCTCACCGCCTGGGACTCAGCTACCCAATGAGCAGTTCTTC. Its translation is CASSPPGTQLPNEQFF.

This clonotype has just a few counts. This rearrangement joins TRBV19 to TRBJ2-1; D gene unclear. The CDR3 length is 13 residues. Germline assignment: CDR1 LNHDA and CDR2 SQIVND (reference sequence). Trimming shortened V by 3 bases and J by 7 bases, and 10 bases separated the two germline ends. CDR3 bases: TGTGCCAGTAGTATCAGTCTAGTAAATGAGCAGTTCTTC. As protein: CASSISLVNEQFF.

The table lists this clonotype with a few counts. This may arise from a read error, as a much more abundant clone is one base away. This chain connects TRBV20-1 to TRBJ1-6; TRBD1 agrees at 7 bases. Germline trimming cut 0 bases from V and 14 bases from J; bases unmatched to any gene: 13. Germline CDR1 is DFQATT and CDR2 is SNEGSKA (reference sequence). The CDR3 is 15 residues long. CDR3 residues: CSAREETGTRGALHF. The CDR3 DNA is TGCAGTGCTAGAGAAGAGACAGGGACCCGGGGGGCCCTCCACTTT.

This clonotype counts as medium-sized (0.01 to 0.1%). The rearrangement uses TRBV12-3 or TRBV12-4 and TRBJ2-1; a weak D match, TRBD1 (6 bases). This CDR3 comprises 14 residues. Trimming took off 3 bases at V and 9 bases at J, with 15 bases between the two ends. CDR3 bases: TGTGCCAGCAGTTTCAGGGGTGGAGGCGGTGAGCAGTTCTTC. Translated: CASSFRGGGGEQFF.

This clonotype is categorized as medium-sized. The J gene is TRBJ2-2, the V gene TRBV3-1; D remains ambiguous. CDR1 and CDR2 from the germline V gene are LGHDT and YNNKEL (reference sequence). Trimming removed 4 bases at V and 1 base at J, with 10 bases between. This CDR3 region has 15 residues. DNA for the CDR3: TGTGCCAGCAGCCGTCGGACGGGGAACACCGGGGAGCTGTTTTTT. Residues: CASSRRTGNTGELFF.

As to this clonotype: This sequence may be a read error, since a much larger clone differs from it by one base. The genes are TRBV12-5 and TRBJ1-5; D is undetermined. Germline loops: CDR1 LGHNT, CDR2 FRNRAP. V shed 1 base and J shed 5 bases, with 0 bases lying between them. The CDR3 sequence is 11 residues long. CDR3 amino acids: CASGLDQPQHF. The CDR3 coding sequence is TGTGCTAGTGGTTTGGATCAGCCCCAGCATTTT. The entire variable domain, with the rest obtained from reference TRBV12-5 and TRBJ1-5, is as follows: DARVTQTPRHKVTEMGQEVTMRCQPILGHNTVFWYRQTMMQGLELLAYFRNRAPLDDSGMPKDRFSAEMPDATLATLKIQPSEPRDSAVYFCASGLDQPQHFGDGTRLSIL.

Note on this clonotype: The germline gene is not matched at one end of the junction; a read error may be the cause. V gene TRBV20-1 combines with J gene TRBJ1-1; D unclear. Per germline, CDR1 DFQATT and CDR2 SNEGSKA (reference sequence). The CDR3 runs 13 residues. In DNA form, the CDR3 reads TGCAGTGTTAGAAGGGTGACTGGCACTGAAGCTTTCTTT. Amino acids: CSVRRVTGTEAFF.

This clonotype is medium-sized by share. The chain uses TRBV4-1 and TRBJ1-6; 10 bases line up with TRBD1. Germline CDR1 MGHRA, CDR2 YSYEKL. This CDR3 comprises 18 residues. The ends lost 3 bases at V and 7 bases at J; junction bases unmatched: 12. CDR3 region: CASSQGQGTRWGNSPLHF. Written as DNA, the CDR3 is TGCGCCAGCAGCCAGGGACAGGGGACGAGGTGGGGGAATTCACCCCTCCACTTT.

About this clonotype itself: The conserved phenylalanine or tryptophan is not found at the CDR3 terminus, so this likely reflects a read error. It is unclear where the CDR3 begins or ends on the DNA, so no DNA is shown, and the CDR3 is as TCRdb lists it. The rearrangement joins TRBV6-6 to TRBJ1-5; the D call of TRBD1 is as the table states it, not checked on the DNA. The CDR3 extends over 13 residues, inclusive of both ends. CDR1 MNHNY and CDR2 SVGAGI come from the germline V gene (reference sequence). The CDR3 here is CASSPDRDQPQHS.

The V and J genes are TRBV5-4 and TRBJ2-1; TRBD2 matches 7 bases. Germline lookup yields CDR1 SGHNT and CDR2 YYREEE (reference sequence). This CDR3 comprises 16 residues. The junction had 6 bases not matched to a gene; V was cut back by 3 bases and J by 0 bases. CDR3 DNA: TGTGCCAGCAGCTCGGACACTAGCGTCTCCTACAATGAGCAGTTCTTC. This translates into CASSSDTSVSYNEQFF. Complete variable domain (other parts from reference TRBV5-4 and TRBJ2-1): ETGVTQSPTHLIKTRGQQVTLRCSSQSGHNTVSWYQQALGQGPQFIFQYYREEENGRGNFPPRFSGLQFPNYSSELNVNALELDDSALYLCASSSDTSVSYNEQFFGPGTRLTVL.

This clonotype turned up a few times. A much larger clone differs by one base, so this may be a read error. Here the CDR3 omits its conserved ending phenylalanine or tryptophan, so a read error is the likely source. The V and J genes are TRBV12-3 or TRBV12-4 and TRBJ2-3; 8 bases match TRBD2. The CDR3 covers 14 residues. V gave up 7 bases and J gave up 6 bases; unmatched junction bases: 9. Here the CDR3 DNA reads TGTGCCAGCACAGTAGCGGGATCCCCGGATACGCAGTATTCT. It yields the protein CASTVAGSPDTQYS.

The CDR3 nucleotides are TGTGCCAGCAGCCCGACGAGAGCGGATACGCAGTATTTT. This encodes CASSPTRADTQYF. This rearrangement joins TRBV5-6 to TRBJ2-3; D gene ambiguous. Trimming removed 4 bases from V and 6 bases from J, with 12 bases in between. This CDR3 region has 13 residues. Germline values: CDR1 SGHDT, CDR2 YYEEEE.

Sample share makes this clonotype medium-sized. This chain links TRBV7-6 with TRBJ2-3, with a weak D call TRBD2 (5 bases). Trimming cost V 3 bases and J 0 bases, with 7 bases left between them. There are 14 residues in the CDR3. In germline, CDR1 is SGHVS, CDR2 FNYEAQ. As DNA, the CDR3 is TGTGCCAGCAGCTTCGGCGGGAGCACAGATACGCAGTATTTT. This gives the protein CASSFGGSTDTQYF.